Below, 20 T cell receptor beta chains from the same sample are listed, as sequenced in a study of blood T cell repertoires in COVID-19. Assay used: immunoSEQ multiplex PCR; TCRdb lists only in-frame clones, some missing. Of around 150,000 clones listed, 80% to 90% are singletons. The sample was peripheral blood. These receptors came from an older man with acute or convalescent COVID-19.

The chain couples TRBV24-1 to TRBJ2-1, with D possibly being TRBD1 (6 bases). Germline V CDR1 and CDR2: KGHDR, SFDVKD. The CDR3 sequence is 16 residues long. V dropped 4 bases and J dropped 12 bases, with 24 bases sitting between them. CDR3 residues: CATSDRDGGSVGGQFF. Written as DNA, the CDR3 is TGTGCCACCAGTGACCGGGACGGTGGTTCGGTAGGGGGGCAGTTCTTC.

The J gene is TRBJ2-7, the V gene TRBV20-1; TRBD2 agrees at 7 bases. The germline gives CDR1 DFQATT, CDR2 SNEGSKA (reference sequence). The CDR3 has 10 amino acids. With V trimmed by 6 bases and J by 9 bases, 5 bases remained unmatched. This CDR3 reads CSAYLAAQYF. The CDR3 region has the DNA TGCAGTGCGTACCTAGCGGCGCAGTACTTC.

The CDR3 loop reads CASSLSTGAVDTQYF. As DNA, the CDR3 is TGTGCCAGCAGTTTATCAACAGGGGCCGTAGATACGCAGTATTTT. The chain carries TRBV28 and TRBJ2-3; 7 positions match TRBD1. The V segment lost 1 base and the J segment 5 bases; nucleotides outside the gene matches: 6. Looked up from germline, CDR1 is MDHEN and CDR2 is SYDVKM. This CDR3 has 15 amino acids.

J is TRBJ2-1 and V is TRBV4-1, with D tentatively TRBD2 (6 bases). The V gene lost 0 bases and the J gene lost 12 bases, with 21 bases spanning the gap. The CDR3 runs to 16 residues. Germline CDR1 reads MGHRA; CDR2 reads YSYEKL. CDR3 amino acids: CASSQEATVGGMGQFF. The CDR3, as DNA: TGCGCCAGCAGCCAAGAGGCGACCGTCGGCGGGATGGGGCAGTTCTTC.

The rearrangement joins TRBV3-1 (or the pseudogene TRBV3-2) to TRBJ2-7; 10 bases match TRBD2. In germline, CDR1 is LGHDT, CDR2 YNNKEL (reference sequence). CDR3 length: 15 residues. With 1 base clipped from V and 5 bases from J, the junction kept 5 bases outside the gene matches. CDR3 sequence (DNA): TGTGCCAGCAGCCAAGCTGCTAGCGGGAGCGACGAGCAGTACTTC. Amino acids: CASSQAASGSDEQYF.

V is TRBV7-2 and J is TRBJ2-7; 10 nucleotides line up with TRBD2. The CDR3 has 15 amino acids. The V and J ends lost 3 bases and 0 bases, in that order; junction bases with no gene match: 2. The V gene's germline CDR1 is SGHTA and CDR2 FQGNSA. The CDR3 spells CASSFRLAGSYEQYF. The CDR3 DNA follows: TGTGCCAGCAGCTTTAGACTAGCGGGCTCCTACGAGCAGTACTTC.

This chain uses TRBV5-4 with TRBJ2-7, with D maybe TRBD2 (6 bases). Germline CDR1 and CDR2: SGHNT and YYREEE (reference sequence). CDR3 size: 16 residues. V lost 0 bases and J lost 1, with 14 bases in between. The CDR3 is CASSLDAGINSYEQYF. The CDR3 DNA reads TGTGCCAGCAGCTTGGATGCGGGAATCAATTCCTACGAGCAGTACTTC.

This clone is a singleton in its sample. This chain connects TRBV7-2 to TRBJ1-5; TRBD1 matches 9 bases. The trim removed 5 bases at V and 6 bases at J, leaving 8 bases unmatched. CDR3 length equals 15 residues. CDR1 and CDR2 from the germline V gene are SGHTA and FQGNSA. The CDR3 reads CASSPGQGVSQPQHF. CDR3 DNA sequence: TGTGCCAGCAGCCCGGGACAGGGTGTAAGTCAGCCCCAGCATTTT.

The rearrangement uses TRBV2 and TRBJ2-2, with TRBD2 identical over 8 bases. Germline CDR1 SNHLY, CDR2 FYNNEI. This CDR3 is 13 amino acids long. Trimming removed 7 bases from V and 10 bases from J; junction bases left unmatched: 8. CDR3 region: CASTTGLAEELFF. CDR3 DNA: TGTGCCAGCACCACCGGACTAGCCGAGGAGCTGTTTTTT. Full variable domain (remainder filled in from reference TRBV2 and TRBJ2-2): EPEVTQTPSHQVTQMGQEVILRCVPISNHLYFYWYRQILGQKVEFLVSFYNNEISEKSEIFDDQFSVERPDGSNFTLKIRSTKLEDSAMYFCASTTGLAEELFFGEGSRLTVL.

The gene calls are TRBV7-2 and TRBJ1-2; 9 nucleotides match TRBD1. This CDR3 has 15 amino acids. In germline, CDR1 is SGHTA, CDR2 FQGNSA. The trim removed 1 base at V and 7 bases at J, leaving 7 bases unmatched. The CDR3 DNA reads as TGTGCCAGCAGCTTAGGGGGGACAGGGACGGTTGGCTACACCTTC. Amino acid sequence: CASSLGGTGTVGYTF.

The chain recombines TRBV7-9 with TRBJ2-2, with D possibly matching TRBD1 (6 bases). The CDR3 is made up of 17 amino acids. Germline loops: CDR1 SEHNR, CDR2 FQNEAQ (reference sequence). The V end lost 5 bases, the J end lost 3 bases, and 19 bases lay between the germline ends. The CDR3 here is CASSASPQGHHTGELFF. CDR3 sequence (DNA): TGTGCCAGCAGCGCCTCCCCTCAGGGGCATCACACCGGGGAGCTGTTTTTT.

The chain is built from TRBV14 and TRBJ1-4; maybe TRBD1 (5 bases). Deletions cut 6 bases from V and 8 bases from J, with 16 bases between. The CDR3 has 14 residues. Germline CDR1 is SGHDN and CDR2 is FVKESK. The CDR3 protein is CASSYAGIGEKLFF. Written as DNA, the CDR3 is TGTGCCAGCAGTTACGCAGGGATTGGGGAAAAACTGTTTTTT.

This chain joins TRBV5-4 and TRBJ2-1, with a tentative D call TRBD2 (5 bases). This CDR3 is 16 amino acids long. The ends were cut back, 0 bases at V and 3 bases at J, with 13 bases in the middle. Per germline, CDR1 SGHNT and CDR2 YYREEE (reference sequence). CDR3 residues: CASSLGGAGGYNEQFF. CDR3 coding DNA: TGTGCCAGCAGCTTGGGCGGTGCAGGAGGCTACAATGAGCAGTTCTTC.

The table lists this clone with a few counts. In DNA form, the CDR3 reads TGTGCCAGCAGCCCGGACAGGGGGAACACCGGGGAGCTGTTTTTT. Translation gives CASSPDRGNTGELFF. J is TRBJ2-2 and V is TRBV4-2, with TRBD1 matching over 9 bases. Germline V gene sequence: CDR1 LGHNA, CDR2 YNFKEQ. CDR3 length: 15 residues. J was trimmed by 1 base and V by 4 bases; bases with no gene match: 1.

This clone was picked up one time. This sequence joins TRBV11-2 and TRBJ1-3; TRBD1 aligns across 7 bases. Germline V gene sequence: CDR1 SGHAT, CDR2 FQNNGV. V dropped 5 bases and J dropped 2; count of bases not matched to a gene: 3. This CDR3 is 14 amino acids long. The CDR3 DNA is TGTGCCAGCAGCCAAGACAGGGCTGGAAACACCATATATTTT. Encoded protein: CASSQDRAGNTIYF.

The chain recombines TRBV7-2 with TRBJ1-1; 8 bases are a match to TRBD1. Germline assignment: CDR1 SGHTA and CDR2 FQGNSA. This CDR3 comprises 14 residues. V shed 5 bases and J 2 bases; nucleotides not matched to a gene: 4. The CDR3 sequence is CASSPTGGNTEAFF. The DNA for the CDR3 is TGTGCCAGCAGCCCAACAGGGGGTAACACTGAAGCTTTCTTT.

The chain combines TRBV6-6 with TRBJ2-7, with 14 bases matching TRBD2. Trimming took 10 bases from V and 9 from J; bases not matched to a gene: 8. Germline assignment: CDR1 MNHNY and CDR2 SVGAGI (reference sequence). This CDR3 has 13 amino acids. CDR3 residues: CATQTSGRARQYF. CDR3 bases: TGTGCCACCCAGACTAGCGGGAGGGCGCGGCAGTACTTC.

This clone has just a few counts. Here the CDR3 DNA reads TGTGCCAGCAGCTGGGGGACAGGGGGCGCCGGAAACACCATATATTTT. Translation gives CASSWGTGGAGNTIYF. The V gene is TRBV5-6, the J gene TRBJ1-3; 12 bases are shared with TRBD1. V gave up 3 bases and J gave up 4 bases; unmatched junction bases: 5. Looked up from germline, CDR1 is SGHDT and CDR2 is YYEEEE. The CDR3 extends over 16 amino acids.

The CDR3 DNA is TGTGCCAGCAGTCCCGGGACTTCCACCTACAATGAGCAGTTCTTC. Amino acid sequence: CASSPGTSTYNEQFF. The J gene is TRBJ2-1, the V gene TRBV27; D possibly corresponds to TRBD2 (6 bases). Germline loops: CDR1 MNHEY, CDR2 SMNVEV (reference sequence). V lost 5 bases to trimming and J lost 2 bases, with 13 bases between them. The CDR3 spans 15 residues.

This clone was seen once. The chain uses TRBV3-1 (or the pseudogene TRBV3-2) and TRBJ2-2, with 8 bases aligning to TRBD2. The CDR3 has 14 residues. V lost 4 bases, J lost 5 bases, and 3 bases stayed unmatched. The germline V gene encodes CDR1 LGHDT and CDR2 YNNKEL (reference sequence). CDR3 sequence (DNA): TGTGCCAGCAGCCTTATAGCGGGGACCGGGGAGCTGTTTTTT. This sequence encodes CASSLIAGTGELFF.